The T cell receptor (beta chain) under discussion was sequenced for a study of cytomegalovirus exposure and HLA in healthy donors (dated by TCRdb to the late 2010s). Study-wide context: According to a later analysis, the approximately 120 validation repertoires were produced on the same platform as the roughly 600 repertoires of the first cohort. The study was designed to test whether signatures of past pathogen exposure could be identified by cataloging public T cell receptors. To predict cytomegalovirus infection status, the study brought together high-throughput TCR immunosequencing, statistical association of individual TCRs with disease status, and machine learning. A separate validation cohort of about 110 different subjects was used in addition to the 666-subject first cohort.

This clone has just a few counts. What this receptor recognizes is not known. Base qualities are not recorded, but no much larger clone differs from it by a single base. On the study overall, not on this receptor specifically: The validation cohort had no HLA typing available for a later analysis, so co-occurrence within that cohort was assessed over all 130 or so repertoires. Across donors, most TCR sequences were observed very rarely, whereas some public TCRs were present in many individuals. In the study, around 150 TCR beta chains were listed as associated with cytomegalovirus. In a later analysis, TCRs clustered in the first cohort were found to also tend to co-occur in the roughly 120 validation repertoires, with 94% of cluster scores above 0. The authors suggested that the approach could potentially be extended to other disease states and immunological phenotypes. In both the original and validation cohorts, the classifier was reported to diagnose cytomegalovirus status with high specificity and sensitivity. Three of the identified cytomegalovirus-associated TCR beta chains were confirmed in vitro to be specific for cytomegalovirus antigens.

Via the germline V gene, CDR1 is MDHEN and CDR2 SYDVKM. The CDR3 sequence holds 13 residues, the cysteine and phenylalanine included. The DNA shown is the 39-base CDR3, in frame from base 1. Trimmed from V: 10 bases; trimmed from J: 2 bases; junction bases lacking a gene match: 8. Libraries were built with the immunoSEQ multiplex PCR assay. As for the original processing: To diagnose cytomegalovirus status from the catalog of TCR beta chain sequences, a statistical classification framework was built. The source is immuneACCESS, and TCRdb retained only in-frame sequences with V and J called. Part of the clones is not carried over; for the studies checked, unresolved V genes explain less than half of this, and the remainder is unexplained. The D gene and trimming were derived from the DNA, and the V and J assignments and clone size from that table. The sample table lists about 280,000 clones, 88% of them with a count of one. The top ten hold approximately 0.88% of the sample.

Separate from the approximately 730-subject first cohort, the validation cohort of 90 to 150 subjects was the group to which the donors belonged. The V gene is TRBV28 and the J gene is TRBJ2-7; TRBD1 fits 7 bases in the junction. Specimen: PBMCs. This clonotype was sampled from a woman between 18 and 30 years old in good health and CMV-seronegative. The DNA sequence is given as TGTGCCACCACCCCGGGACAGACCTACGAGCAGTACTTC. It codes for CATTPGQTYEQYF.